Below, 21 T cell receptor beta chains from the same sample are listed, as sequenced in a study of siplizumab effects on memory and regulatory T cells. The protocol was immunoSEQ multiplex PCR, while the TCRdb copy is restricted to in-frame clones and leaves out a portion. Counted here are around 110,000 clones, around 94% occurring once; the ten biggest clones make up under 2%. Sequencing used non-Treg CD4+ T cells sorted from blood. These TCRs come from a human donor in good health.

In DNA form, the CDR3 reads TGTGCCATCAGTGAGGGGGGACAGGGGCTCCAAGAGACCCAGTACTTC. Protein: CAISEGGQGLQETQYF. The chain joins TRBV10-3 to TRBJ2-5, with TRBD1 matching 10 bases. In germline, CDR1 is ENHRY, CDR2 SYGVKD. V dropped 2 bases and J dropped 1; count of bases not matched to a gene: 4. This CDR3 has 16 residues.

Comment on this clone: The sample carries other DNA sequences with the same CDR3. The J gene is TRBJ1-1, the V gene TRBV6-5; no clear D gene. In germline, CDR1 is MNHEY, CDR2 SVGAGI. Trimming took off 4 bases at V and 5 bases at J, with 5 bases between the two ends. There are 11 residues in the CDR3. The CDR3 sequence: CASSSGTEAFF. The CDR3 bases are TGTGCCAGCAGTTCGGGGACTGAAGCTTTCTTT.

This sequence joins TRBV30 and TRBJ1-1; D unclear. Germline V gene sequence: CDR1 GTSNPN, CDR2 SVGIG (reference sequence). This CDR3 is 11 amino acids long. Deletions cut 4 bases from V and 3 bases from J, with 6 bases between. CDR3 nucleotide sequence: TGTGCCTGGATAGGAGACACTGAAGCTTTCTTT. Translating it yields CAWIGDTEAFF.

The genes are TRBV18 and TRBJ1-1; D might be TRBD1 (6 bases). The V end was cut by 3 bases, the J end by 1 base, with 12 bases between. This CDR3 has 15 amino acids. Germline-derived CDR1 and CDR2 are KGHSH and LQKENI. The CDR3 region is CASSPMQQGNTEAFF. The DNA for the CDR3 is TGTGCCAGCTCACCGATGCAACAGGGGAACACTGAAGCTTTCTTT.

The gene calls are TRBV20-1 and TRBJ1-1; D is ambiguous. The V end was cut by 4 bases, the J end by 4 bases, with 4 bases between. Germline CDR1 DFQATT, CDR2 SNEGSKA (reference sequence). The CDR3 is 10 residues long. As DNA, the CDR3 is TGCAGTGCTAAGGGCACTGAAGCTTTCTTT. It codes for CSAKGTEAFF.

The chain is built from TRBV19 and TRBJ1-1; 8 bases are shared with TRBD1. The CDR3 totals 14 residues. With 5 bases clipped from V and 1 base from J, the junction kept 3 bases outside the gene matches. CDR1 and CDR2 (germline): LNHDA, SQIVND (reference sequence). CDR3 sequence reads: CASSPGTGNTEAFF. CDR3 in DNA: TGTGCCAGTAGTCCCGGGACAGGGAACACTGAAGCTTTCTTT.

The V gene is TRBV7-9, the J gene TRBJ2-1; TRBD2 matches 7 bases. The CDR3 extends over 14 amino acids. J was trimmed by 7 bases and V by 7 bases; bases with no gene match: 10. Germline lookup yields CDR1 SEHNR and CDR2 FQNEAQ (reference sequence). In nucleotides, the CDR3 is TGTGCCAGCACCGACTACCGGGGGGTGAATGAGCAGTTCTTC. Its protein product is CASTDYRGVNEQFF.

The CDR3 is CASSPRASGYNEQFF. In nucleotides, the CDR3 is TGTGCCAGCAGCCCACGCGCTAGCGGCTACAATGAGCAGTTCTTC. The rearrangement uses TRBV7-9 and TRBJ2-1, with 7 bases that match TRBD2. The V segment lost 5 bases and the J segment 3 bases; nucleotides outside the gene matches: 7. From germline, CDR1 is SEHNR and CDR2 FQNEAQ (reference sequence). There are 15 residues in the CDR3.

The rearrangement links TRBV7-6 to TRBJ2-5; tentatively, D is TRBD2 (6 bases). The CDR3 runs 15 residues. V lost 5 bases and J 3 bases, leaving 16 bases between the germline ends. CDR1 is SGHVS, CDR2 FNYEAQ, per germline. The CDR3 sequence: CASSHPYRTKETQYF. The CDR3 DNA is TGTGCCAGCAGCCACCCTTATCGGACTAAAGAGACCCAGTACTTC.

The CDR3 spells CASSQPGEGETQYF. As DNA, the CDR3 is TGCGCCAGCAGTCAGCCAGGGGAGGGAGAGACCCAGTACTTC. The chain has TRBV23-1 and TRBJ2-5; the D gene is possibly TRBD2 (7 bases). TRBV23-1 belongs to the ORF category, with a function that is uncertain. V was trimmed by 3 bases and J by 4 bases, leaving 12 bases between them. CDR3 length equals 14 residues.

This CDR3 reads CASSYSLRGSGNTIYF. The CDR3, as DNA: TGTGCCAGCAGTTACTCGTTGAGGGGCTCTGGAAACACCATATATTTT. This chain links TRBV6-5 with TRBJ1-3, with TRBD1 as a possible D gene (5 bases). Trimming shortened V by 0 bases and J by 0 bases, and 9 bases separated the two germline ends. Germline V gene data show CDR1 as MNHEY and CDR2 as SVGAGI. There are 16 residues in the CDR3.

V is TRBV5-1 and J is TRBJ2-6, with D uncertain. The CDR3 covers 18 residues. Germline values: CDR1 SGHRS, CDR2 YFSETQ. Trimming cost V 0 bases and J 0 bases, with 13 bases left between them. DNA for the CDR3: TGCGCCAGCAGCTTGGGTGGCAGTTCTATCTCTGGGGCCAACGTCCTGACTTTC. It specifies CASSLGGSSISGANVLTF.

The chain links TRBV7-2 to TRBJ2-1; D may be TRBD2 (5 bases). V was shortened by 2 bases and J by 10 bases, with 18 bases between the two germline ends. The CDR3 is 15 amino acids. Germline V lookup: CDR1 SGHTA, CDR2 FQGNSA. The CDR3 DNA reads TGTGCCAGCAGCTTACCTCTCACGGGGATAAGGGAGCAGTTCTTC. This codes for CASSLPLTGIREQFF.

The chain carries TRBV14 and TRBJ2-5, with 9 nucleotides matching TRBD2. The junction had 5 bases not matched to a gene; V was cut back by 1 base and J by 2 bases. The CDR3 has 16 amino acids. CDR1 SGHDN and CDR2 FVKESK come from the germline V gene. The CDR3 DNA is TGTGCCAGCAGCCAAGGCCTAGCGGGATTACAAGAGACCCAGTACTTC. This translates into CASSQGLAGLQETQYF.

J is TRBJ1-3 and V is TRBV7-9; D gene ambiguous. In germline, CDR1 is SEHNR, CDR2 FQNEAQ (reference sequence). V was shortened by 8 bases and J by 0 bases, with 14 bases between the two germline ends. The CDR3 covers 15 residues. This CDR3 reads CASFKDGRSGNTIYF. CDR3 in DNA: TGTGCCAGCTTCAAGGACGGACGCTCTGGAAACACCATATATTTT.

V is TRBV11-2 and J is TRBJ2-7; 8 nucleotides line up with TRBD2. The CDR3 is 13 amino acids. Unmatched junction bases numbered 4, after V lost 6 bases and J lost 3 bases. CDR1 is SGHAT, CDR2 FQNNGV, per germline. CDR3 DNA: TGTGCCAGCAGGGGTCGGGGGGGCTACGAGCAGTACTTC. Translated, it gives CASRGRGGYEQYF.

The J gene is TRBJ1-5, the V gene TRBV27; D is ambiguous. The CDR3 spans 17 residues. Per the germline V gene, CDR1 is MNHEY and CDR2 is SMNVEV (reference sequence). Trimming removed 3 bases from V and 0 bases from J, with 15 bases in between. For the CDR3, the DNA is TGTGCCAGCAGTTTTCGAGCCCGGAGTTATAGCAATCAGCCCCAGCATTTT. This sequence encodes CASSFRARSYSNQPQHF.

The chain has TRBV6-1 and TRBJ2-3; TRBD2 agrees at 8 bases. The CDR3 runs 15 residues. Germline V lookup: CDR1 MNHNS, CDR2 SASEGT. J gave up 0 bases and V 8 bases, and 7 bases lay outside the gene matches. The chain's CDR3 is CASRERGSSTDTQYF. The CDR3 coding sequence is TGTGCCAGCCGGGAGCGGGGGAGTAGCACAGATACGCAGTATTTT.

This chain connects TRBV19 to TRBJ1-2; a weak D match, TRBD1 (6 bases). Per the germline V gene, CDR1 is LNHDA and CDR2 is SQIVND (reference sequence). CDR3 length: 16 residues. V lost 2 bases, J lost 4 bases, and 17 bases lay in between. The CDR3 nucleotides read TGTGCCAGTAGTATAAGGCAGGGGAGCGTCTTCTATGGCTACACCTTC. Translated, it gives CASSIRQGSVFYGYTF.

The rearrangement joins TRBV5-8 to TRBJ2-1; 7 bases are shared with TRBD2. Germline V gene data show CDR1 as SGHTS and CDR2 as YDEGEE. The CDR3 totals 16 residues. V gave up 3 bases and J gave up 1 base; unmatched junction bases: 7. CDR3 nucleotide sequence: TGTGCCAGCAGCTACGGGACTATAGATTCCTACAATGAGCAGTTCTTC. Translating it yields CASSYGTIDSYNEQFF.

DNA of the CDR3: TGTGCCAGCAGCTTGGGACAGGGCCTCTTTTCGGGGGCCAACGTCCTGACTTTC. This gives the protein CASSLGQGLFSGANVLTF. The genes are TRBV5-6 and TRBJ2-6; 7 bases map to TRBD1. Germline V CDR1 and CDR2: SGHDT, YYEEEE. The V gene end was trimmed by 0 bases and the J gene end by 4 bases; junction bases not matched to a gene: 10. The CDR3 consists of 18 residues.